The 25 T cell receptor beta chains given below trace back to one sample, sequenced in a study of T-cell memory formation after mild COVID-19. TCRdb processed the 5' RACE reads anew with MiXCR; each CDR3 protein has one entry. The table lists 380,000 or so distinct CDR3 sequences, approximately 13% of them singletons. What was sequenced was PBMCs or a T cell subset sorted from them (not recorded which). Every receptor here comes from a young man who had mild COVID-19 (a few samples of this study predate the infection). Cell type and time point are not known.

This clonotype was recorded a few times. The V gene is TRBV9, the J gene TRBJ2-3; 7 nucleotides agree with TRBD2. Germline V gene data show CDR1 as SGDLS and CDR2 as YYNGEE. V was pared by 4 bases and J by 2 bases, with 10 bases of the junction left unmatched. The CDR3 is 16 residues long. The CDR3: CASSTSRDYSTDTQYF. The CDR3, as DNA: TGTGCCAGCAGCACGTCCCGGGACTACTCCACAGATACGCAGTATTTT.

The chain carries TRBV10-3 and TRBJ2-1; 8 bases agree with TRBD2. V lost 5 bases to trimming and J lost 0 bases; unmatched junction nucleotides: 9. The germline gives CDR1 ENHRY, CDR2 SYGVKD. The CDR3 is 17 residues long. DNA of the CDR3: TGTGCCATCAGTCGTCTAAAGCGGGGGAGCTCCTACAATGAGCAGTTCTTC. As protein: CAISRLKRGSSYNEQFF.

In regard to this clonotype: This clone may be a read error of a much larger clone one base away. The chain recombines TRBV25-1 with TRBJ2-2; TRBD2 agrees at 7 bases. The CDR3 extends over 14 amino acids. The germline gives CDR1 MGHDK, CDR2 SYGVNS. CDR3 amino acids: CASSEAGEAGKLFF. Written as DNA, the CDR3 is TGTGCCAGCAGTGAGGCGGGGGAGGCCGGGAAGCTGTTTTTT.

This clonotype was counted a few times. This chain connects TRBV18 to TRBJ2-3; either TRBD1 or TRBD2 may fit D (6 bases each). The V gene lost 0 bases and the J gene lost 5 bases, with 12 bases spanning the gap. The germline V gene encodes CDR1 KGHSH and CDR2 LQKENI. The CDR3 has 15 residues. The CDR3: CASSPPMRGEDTQYF. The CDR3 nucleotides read TGTGCCAGCTCACCACCTATGAGGGGGGAAGATACGCAGTATTTT.

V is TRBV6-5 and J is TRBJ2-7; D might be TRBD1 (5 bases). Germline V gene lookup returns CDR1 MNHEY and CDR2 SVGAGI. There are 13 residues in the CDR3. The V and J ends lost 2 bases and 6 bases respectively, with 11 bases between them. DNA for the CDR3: TGTGCCAGCAGTTACGCAGGGTCGGGCGAGCAGTACTTC. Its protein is CASSYAGSGEQYF.

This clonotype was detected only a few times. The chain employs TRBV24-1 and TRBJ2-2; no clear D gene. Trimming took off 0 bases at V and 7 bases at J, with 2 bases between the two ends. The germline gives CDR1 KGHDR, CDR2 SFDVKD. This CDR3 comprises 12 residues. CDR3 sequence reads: CATSDLRGELFF. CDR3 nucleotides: TGTGCCACCAGTGATTTGCGCGGGGAGCTGTTTTTT.

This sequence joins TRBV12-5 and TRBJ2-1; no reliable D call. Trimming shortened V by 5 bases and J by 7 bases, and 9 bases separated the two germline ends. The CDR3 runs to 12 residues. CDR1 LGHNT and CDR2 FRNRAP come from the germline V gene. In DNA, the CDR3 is TGTGCTAGTGGTATAAGTAGGAATGAGCAGTTCTTC. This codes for CASGISRNEQFF.

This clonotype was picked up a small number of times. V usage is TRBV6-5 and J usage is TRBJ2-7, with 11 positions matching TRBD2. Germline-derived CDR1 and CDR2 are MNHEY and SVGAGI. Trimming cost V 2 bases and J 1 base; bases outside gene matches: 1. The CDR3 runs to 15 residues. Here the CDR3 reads CASSYPSGGSYEQYF. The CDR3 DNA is TGTGCCAGCAGTTACCCTAGCGGGGGGTCCTACGAGCAGTACTTC.

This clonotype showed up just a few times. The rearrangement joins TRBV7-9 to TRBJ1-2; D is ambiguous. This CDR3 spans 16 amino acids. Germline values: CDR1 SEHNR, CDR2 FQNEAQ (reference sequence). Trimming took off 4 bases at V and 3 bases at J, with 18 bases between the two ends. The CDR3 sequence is CASSSSLGISHYGYTF. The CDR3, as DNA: TGTGCCAGCAGCTCCTCCCTAGGGATATCCCACTATGGCTACACCTTC.

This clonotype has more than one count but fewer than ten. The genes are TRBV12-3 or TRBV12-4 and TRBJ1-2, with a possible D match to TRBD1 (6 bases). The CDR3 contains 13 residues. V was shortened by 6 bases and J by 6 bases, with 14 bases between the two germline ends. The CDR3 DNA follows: TGTGCCAGCAGCCAGTGGGGGCCGGATGGCTACACCTTC. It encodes CASSQWGPDGYTF.

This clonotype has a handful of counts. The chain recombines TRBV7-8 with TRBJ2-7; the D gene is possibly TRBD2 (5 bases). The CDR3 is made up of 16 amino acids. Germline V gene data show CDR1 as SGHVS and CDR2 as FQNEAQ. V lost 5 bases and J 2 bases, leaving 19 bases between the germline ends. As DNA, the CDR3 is TGTGCCAGCAGCCCGCGGTCCGGGGTTACGGCCTACGAGCAGTACTTC. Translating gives CASSPRSGVTAYEQYF.

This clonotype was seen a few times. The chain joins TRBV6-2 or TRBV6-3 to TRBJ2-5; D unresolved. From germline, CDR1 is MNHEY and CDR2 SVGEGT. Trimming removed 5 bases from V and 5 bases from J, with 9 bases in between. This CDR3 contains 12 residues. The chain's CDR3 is CASSTLRETQYF. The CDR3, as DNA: TGTGCCAGCAGTACCCTTCGGGAGACCCAGTACTTC.

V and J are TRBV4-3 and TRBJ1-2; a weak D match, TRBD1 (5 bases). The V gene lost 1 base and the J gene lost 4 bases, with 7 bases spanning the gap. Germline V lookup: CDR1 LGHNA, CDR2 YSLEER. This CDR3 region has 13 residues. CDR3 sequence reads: CASSQGTIYGYTF. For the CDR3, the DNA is TGCGCCAGCAGCCAAGGGACAATCTATGGCTACACCTTC.

CDR3 nucleotide sequence: TGTGCCACCAGGCAGAATCACACCGGGGAGCTGTTTTTT. Residues: CATRQNHTGELFF. The chain uses TRBV24-1 and TRBJ2-2, with D unresolved. From germline, CDR1 is KGHDR and CDR2 SFDVKD. The CDR3 loop spans 13 amino acids. V was pared by 7 bases and J by 3 bases, with 8 bases between.

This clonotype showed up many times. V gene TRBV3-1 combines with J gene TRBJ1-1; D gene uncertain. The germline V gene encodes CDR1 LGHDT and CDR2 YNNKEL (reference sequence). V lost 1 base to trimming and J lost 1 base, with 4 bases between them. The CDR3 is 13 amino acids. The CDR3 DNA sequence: TGTGCCAGCAGCCAAGGACAGAACACTGAAGCTTTCTTT. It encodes CASSQGQNTEAFF.

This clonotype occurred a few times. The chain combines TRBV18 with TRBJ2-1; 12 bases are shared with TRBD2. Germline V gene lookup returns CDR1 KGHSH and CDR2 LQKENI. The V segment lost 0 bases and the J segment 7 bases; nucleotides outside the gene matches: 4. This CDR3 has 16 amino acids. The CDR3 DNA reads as TGTGCCAGCTCACCACCCCTAGCGGGGGGGCTTAATGAGCAGTTCTTC. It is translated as CASSPPLAGGLNEQFF.

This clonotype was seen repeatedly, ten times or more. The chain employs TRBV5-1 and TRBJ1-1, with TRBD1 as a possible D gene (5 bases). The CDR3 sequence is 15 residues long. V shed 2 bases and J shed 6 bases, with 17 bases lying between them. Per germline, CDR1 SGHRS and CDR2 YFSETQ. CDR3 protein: CASSFVGGTQSEAFF. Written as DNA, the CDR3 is TGCGCCAGCAGCTTCGTTGGGGGGACCCAGTCTGAAGCTTTCTTT.

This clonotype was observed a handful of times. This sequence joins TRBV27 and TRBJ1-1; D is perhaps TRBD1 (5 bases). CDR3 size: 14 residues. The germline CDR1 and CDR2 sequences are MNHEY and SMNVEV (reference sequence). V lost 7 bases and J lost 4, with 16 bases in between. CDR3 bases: TGTGCCAGCAATATGAACGGGGCGACCACTGAAGCTTTCTTT. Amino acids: CASNMNGATTEAFF.

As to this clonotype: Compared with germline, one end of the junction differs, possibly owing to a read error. The CDR3 region has the DNA TGCGCGACGGGGCTCAGAGAAGCTTTCTTT. Translation gives CATGLREAFF. V gene TRBV28 combines with J gene TRBJ1-1; D might be TRBD1 (5 bases). The CDR3 is made up of 10 amino acids. CDR1 is MDHEN and CDR2 is SYDVKM in the germline V gene.

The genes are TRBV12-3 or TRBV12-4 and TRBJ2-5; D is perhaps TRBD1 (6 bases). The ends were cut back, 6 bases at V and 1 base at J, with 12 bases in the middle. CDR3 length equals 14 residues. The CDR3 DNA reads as TGTGCCAGCAGCTCCGGACAGCTCCAAGAGACCCAGTACTTC. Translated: CASSSGQLQETQYF.

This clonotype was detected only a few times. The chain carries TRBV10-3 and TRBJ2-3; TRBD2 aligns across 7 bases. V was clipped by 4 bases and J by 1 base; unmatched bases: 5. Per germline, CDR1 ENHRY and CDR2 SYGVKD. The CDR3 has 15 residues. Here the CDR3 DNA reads TGTGCCATCAGTGTCGGGGGGTCTGGCACAGATACGCAGTATTTT. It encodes CAISVGGSGTDTQYF.

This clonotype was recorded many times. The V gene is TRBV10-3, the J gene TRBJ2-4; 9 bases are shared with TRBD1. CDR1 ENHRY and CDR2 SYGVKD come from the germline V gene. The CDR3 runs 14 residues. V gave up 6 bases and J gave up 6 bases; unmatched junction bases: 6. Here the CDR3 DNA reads TGTGCCATCAGCACGACAGGGGGGGGAAACATTCAGTACTTC. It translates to CAISTTGGGNIQYF.

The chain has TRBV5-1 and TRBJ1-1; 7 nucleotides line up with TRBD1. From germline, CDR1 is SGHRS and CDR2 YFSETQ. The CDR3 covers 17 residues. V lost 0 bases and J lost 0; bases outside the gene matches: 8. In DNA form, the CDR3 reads TGCGCCAGCAGCTTGGCGGGGACAGTCGGACTGAACACTGAAGCTTTCTTT. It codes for CASSLAGTVGLNTEAFF.

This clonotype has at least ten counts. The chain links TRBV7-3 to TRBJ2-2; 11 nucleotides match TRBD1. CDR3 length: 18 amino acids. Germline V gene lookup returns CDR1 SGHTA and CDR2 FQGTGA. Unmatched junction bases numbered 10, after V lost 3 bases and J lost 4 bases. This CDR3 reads CASSFSGQGARSTGELFF. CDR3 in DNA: TGTGCCAGCAGCTTCTCCGGACAGGGGGCGCGCAGCACCGGGGAGCTGTTTTTT.

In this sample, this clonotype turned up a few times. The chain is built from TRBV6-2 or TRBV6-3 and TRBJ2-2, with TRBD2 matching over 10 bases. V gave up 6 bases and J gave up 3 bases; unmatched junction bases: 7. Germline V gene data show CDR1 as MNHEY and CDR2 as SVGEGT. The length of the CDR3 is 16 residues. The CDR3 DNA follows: TGTGCCAGCAGCCGGCTAGCGGGGGCGGACACCGGGGAGCTGTTTTTT. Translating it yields CASSRLAGADTGELFF.